Included here is one T cell receptor beta chain sequence, with context. Its antigen is unknown. No base-level quality is on record; no much larger clone is a single base apart. The data are from a study of blood T cell repertoires in COVID-19 (dated by TCRdb to about 2020). Background on the whole study: Samples from collaborators originated in the United States, Italy and Spain and spanned both the acute and convalescent phases of COVID-19. The material from the prospective study consisted of cDNA or gDNA derived from T cells, B-cell-depleted T cells, or PBMCs. Deeply sampled blood TCRbeta repertoires from subjects exposed to, actively infected with, or recovered from COVID-19 were included in the dataset. The repertoires were released in a freely available public database intended as a resource for research on the immune response to SARS-CoV-2. The samples were drawn from the first 160 participants of the ongoing ImmuneRACE study and from 1,254 subjects provided by 6 global collaborators. Sample metadata almost always included a de-identified subject ID, COVID-19 status, age in years and sex. Where HLA class I and class II types were available, the types were taken from metadata supplied by the sample provider, not from assay-based typing. The study at large found these results: How much clinical and demographic metadata was included differed by source and by participant, and the metadata was provided uncurated.

Trimming takes 6 bases off V and 2 bases off J; junction bases not matched to a gene: 12. For CDR1 and CDR2, the germline V gene (reference sequence) lists MNHEY and SMNVEV. Measured from the cysteine to the phenylalanine, the CDR3 is 16 residues long. The kept DNA is CDR3 alone, 48 bases in frame from the first base. The immunoSEQ Assay, a bias-controlled multiplex PCR, was used to amplify TCRbeta CDR3 regions from genomic DNA. Processing in the source paper ran as follows. The number of nucleated cells in each sample was estimated from the amplification of reference gene primers within the assay. To quantify the absolute abundance of each unique TCRbeta CDR3 rearrangement, sequence reads were collapsed and filtered. For each sample, productive Simpson clonality was calculated as the square root of Simpson's diversity index over productive rearrangements. TCRdb re-hosts the immuneACCESS table, in-frame sequences only. Its copies lack some clones; in the studies checked, an unresolved V gene accounts for under half of them, and the cause for the rest is not known. V and J calls and clone size are as listed in that table; D and trimming were resolved from the DNA. The sample contains about 220,000 clones, around three quarters of them found a single time. The top ten hold around 7.7% of the sample.

Each collaborating institution followed its own protocols to collect whole blood in K2EDTA tubes. For TCRbeta analysis, collaborator samples were shipped as frozen whole blood, as isolated PBMCs, or as DNA extracted from either sample type. What was sequenced was peripheral blood. This TCR was recovered from a woman in her seventies with acute or convalescent COVID-19. The V gene is TRBV27 and the J gene is TRBJ2-5; 7 bases in the middle match TRBD1. The DNA sequence is as follows: TGTGCCAGCAGCTCCCGTGGGACAGCGAAACAAGAGACCCAGTACTTC. It translates to CASSSRGTAKQETQYF.